A selection of T cell receptor beta chains follows, all from one sample in a study of cytomegalovirus exposure and HLA in healthy donors. Assay used: immunoSEQ multiplex PCR; TCRdb lists only in-frame clones, some missing. This table has 100,000 to 150,000 clones, over 70% appearing once. Sequencing input: PBMCs. The receptors here all came from a young man in good health and CMV-seropositive. The CDR3 runs from the conserved cysteine through the conserved F or W. Each record gives: clone size, J gene, D gene, V gene, CDR3 protein, CDR3 DNA. A D gene is named only where the DNA matches it firmly. Size is omitted from some rows. Given values are once, few, many or a class for expanded clones.

clone_size: few; j_call: TRBJ1-6; d_call: TRBD1; v_call: TRBV30; cdr3_aa: CAWHRPGQGGPPLHF; cdr3_nt: TGTGCCTGGCACAGACCGGGACAGGGGGGTCCACCCCTCCACTTT
clone_size: .; j_call: TRBJ1-3; d_call: TRBD1; v_call: TRBV2; cdr3_aa: CASSDGTGRGNTIYF; cdr3_nt: TGTGCCAGCAGTGACGGGACAGGTCGTGGAAACACCATATATTTT
clone_size: .; j_call: TRBJ1-4; d_call: .; v_call: TRBV30; cdr3_aa: CAWSVPEGAGFYRVEKLFF; cdr3_nt: TGTGCCTGGAGTGTACCCGAAGGTGCGGGGTTCTATCGTGTTGAAAAACTGTTTTTT
clone_size: once; j_call: TRBJ2-3; d_call: TRBD2; v_call: TRBV6-1; cdr3_aa: CASSGLAGGSTDTQYF; cdr3_nt: TGTGCCAGCAGTGGGTTAGCGGGGGGGAGCACAGATACGCAGTATTTT
clone_size: .; j_call: TRBJ2-1; d_call: .; v_call: TRBV10-1; cdr3_aa: CATDTLTGLAYNEQFF; cdr3_nt: TGCGCCACCGATACACTGACGGGACTTGCCTACAATGAGCAGTTCTTC
clone_size: .; j_call: TRBJ1-1; d_call: .; v_call: TRBV14; cdr3_aa: CASSQARDTEAFF; cdr3_nt: TGTGCCAGCAGCCAAGCACGGGACACTGAAGCTTTCTTT
clone_size: .; j_call: TRBJ1-6; d_call: .; v_call: TRBV7-9; cdr3_aa: CASSLDPSNSPLHF; cdr3_nt: TGTGCCAGCAGCTTAGACCCCAGTAATTCACCCCTCCACTTT
clone_size: .; j_call: TRBJ1-5; d_call: TRBD1; v_call: TRBV6-1; cdr3_aa: CASSVVQGAYQPQHF; cdr3_nt: TGTGCCAGCAGTGTTGTACAGGGGGCTTATCAGCCCCAGCATTTT
clone_size: few; j_call: TRBJ1-1; d_call: .; v_call: TRBV6-1; cdr3_aa: CASRIARGLNTEAFF; cdr3_nt: TGTGCCAGCAGGATAGCTCGAGGGCTTAACACTGAAGCTTTCTTT
clone_size: .; j_call: TRBJ2-3; d_call: .; v_call: TRBV5-1; cdr3_aa: CASSLTGDGTDTQYF; cdr3_nt: TGCGCCAGCAGCTTGACGGGGGACGGCACAGATACGCAGTATTTT
clone_size: few; j_call: TRBJ1-4; d_call: TRBD1; v_call: TRBV14; cdr3_aa: CASSQETRDRNEKLFF; cdr3_nt: TGTGCCAGCAGCCAAGAAACCCGGGACAGAAATGAAAAACTGTTTTTT
clone_size: .; j_call: TRBJ1-1; d_call: .; v_call: TRBV7-2; cdr3_aa: CASSVGVEAFF; cdr3_nt: TGTGCCAGCAGCGTGGGAGTGGAAGCTTTCTTT
clone_size: .; j_call: TRBJ2-2; d_call: .; v_call: TRBV25-1; cdr3_aa: CASSGLAGRLAGELFF; cdr3_nt: TGTGCCAGCAGTGGTTTGGCGGGGAGGCTGGCCGGGGAGCTGTTTTTT
clone_size: .; j_call: TRBJ1-2; d_call: .; v_call: TRBV30; cdr3_aa: CAWSTGSYGYTF; cdr3_nt: TGTGCCTGGAGCACAGGCTCCTATGGCTACACCTTC
clone_size: .; j_call: TRBJ1-3; d_call: .; v_call: TRBV30; cdr3_aa: CAWSRLGPGNTIYF; cdr3_nt: TGTGCCTGGAGTAGATTGGGGCCTGGAAACACCATATATTTT
clone_size: few; j_call: TRBJ2-7; d_call: TRBD1; v_call: TRBV27; cdr3_aa: CASSSPYRGHEQYF; cdr3_nt: TGTGCCAGCAGTTCCCCCTACAGGGGGCACGAGCAGTACTTC
clone_size: .; j_call: TRBJ1-5; d_call: .; v_call: TRBV30; cdr3_aa: CASGGRSYSNQPQHF; cdr3_nt: TGTGCCTCCGGCGGGAGATCATATAGCAATCAGCCCCAGCATTTT
clone_size: .; j_call: TRBJ2-2; d_call: TRBD1; v_call: TRBV18; cdr3_aa: CASSPPPGQGASGELFF; cdr3_nt: TGTGCCAGCTCACCACCTCCAGGACAGGGGGCCAGCGGGGAGCTGTTTTTT
clone_size: .; j_call: TRBJ2-1; d_call: TRBD2; v_call: TRBV6-5; cdr3_aa: CASSRGTSGNNEQFF; cdr3_nt: TGTGCCAGCAGCCGGGGGACTAGCGGAAACAATGAGCAGTTCTTC
clone_size: .; j_call: TRBJ2-1; d_call: TRBD1; v_call: TRBV6-5; cdr3_aa: CASSFTGGSYNEQFF; cdr3_nt: TGTGCCAGCAGTTTCACAGGGGGCTCCTACAATGAGCAGTTCTTC
clone_size: .; j_call: TRBJ1-2; d_call: TRBD1; v_call: TRBV6-1; cdr3_aa: CASSEAVEGAGGYTF; cdr3_nt: TGTGCCAGCAGTGAAGCGGTGGAGGGGGCGGGTGGCTACACCTTC
clone_size: few; j_call: TRBJ1-2; d_call: TRBD1; v_call: TRBV7-2; cdr3_aa: CASSLGARGRRYGYTF; cdr3_nt: TGTGCCAGCAGCTTAGGGGCCAGGGGGCGCCGATATGGCTACACCTTC
clone_size: .; j_call: TRBJ1-4; d_call: .; v_call: TRBV7-2; cdr3_aa: CASSLAGGDEKLFF; cdr3_nt: TGTGCCAGCAGCTTAGCAGGGGGAGATGAAAAACTGTTTTTT
clone_size: .; j_call: TRBJ2-7; d_call: .; v_call: TRBV10-3; cdr3_aa: CASAKTGSASYEQYF; cdr3_nt: TGTGCCAGCGCCAAAACAGGGTCAGCCTCCTACGAGCAGTACTTC
clone_size: .; j_call: TRBJ1-2; d_call: TRBD1; v_call: TRBV5-4; cdr3_aa: CASSYRTGGYGYTF; cdr3_nt: TGTGCCAGCAGCTATAGGACAGGGGGCTATGGCTACACCTTC
clone_size: .; j_call: TRBJ2-1; d_call: TRBD1; v_call: TRBV6-1; cdr3_aa: CASSDGQVYNERFF; cdr3_nt: TGTGCCAGCAGTGACGGACAGGTATACAATGAGCGGTTCTTC
clone_size: .; j_call: TRBJ2-3; d_call: TRBD2; v_call: TRBV29-1; cdr3_aa: CSVDTTSETTDTQYF; cdr3_nt: TGCAGCGTTGATACAACTAGCGAGACCACAGATACGCAGTATTTT
clone_size: once; j_call: TRBJ2-2; d_call: .; v_call: TRBV30; cdr3_aa: CAWSPPLVGANTGELFF; cdr3_nt: TGTGCCTGGAGTCCCCCCCTTGTCGGGGCGAACACCGGGGAGCTGTTTTTT
clone_size: .; j_call: TRBJ2-3; d_call: TRBD1; v_call: TRBV5-4; cdr3_aa: CASTLGQGASDTQYF; cdr3_nt: TGTGCCAGCACCCTCGGACAGGGGGCCTCAGATACGCAGTATTTT
clone_size: .; j_call: TRBJ2-4; d_call: .; v_call: TRBV7-2; cdr3_aa: CASSHGGTKNIQYF; cdr3_nt: TGTGCCAGCAGCCATGGCGGAACCAAAAACATTCAGTACTTC
clone_size: .; j_call: TRBJ2-7; d_call: .; v_call: TRBV12-5; cdr3_aa: CASGLGQLLEQYF; cdr3_nt: TGTGCTAGTGGTTTAGGACAGTTACTCGAGCAGTACTTC
clone_size: .; j_call: TRBJ2-2; d_call: TRBD2; v_call: TRBV6-1; cdr3_aa: CASSETGGRTGELFF; cdr3_nt: TGTGCCAGCAGTGAAACGGGAGGAAGGACCGGGGAGCTGTTTTTT
clone_size: .; j_call: TRBJ2-1; d_call: .; v_call: TRBV27; cdr3_aa: CASTSPGQTYNEQFF; cdr3_nt: TGTGCCAGCACTTCCCCGGGACAAACATACAATGAGCAGTTCTTC
clone_size: .; j_call: TRBJ2-1; d_call: TRBD2; v_call: TRBV9; cdr3_aa: CASSGGTSGGDEQFF; cdr3_nt: TGTGCCAGCAGCGGGGGGACTAGCGGGGGTGATGAGCAGTTCTTC
clone_size: .; j_call: TRBJ2-1; d_call: .; v_call: TRBV5-5; cdr3_aa: CASSLRLLSGGTYYNEQFF; cdr3_nt: TGTGCCAGCAGCTTGCGTCTACTAAGCGGTGGAACATACTACAATGAGCAGTTCTTC
clone_size: .; j_call: TRBJ2-3; d_call: TRBD2; v_call: TRBV9; cdr3_aa: CASSGRLAGSTDTQYF; cdr3_nt: TGTGCCAGCAGCGGACGATTAGCGGGGAGTACAGATACGCAGTATTTT
clone_size: .; j_call: TRBJ1-2; d_call: .; v_call: TRBV6-6; cdr3_aa: CASTDTHYGYTF; cdr3_nt: TGTGCCAGCACGGACACACACTATGGCTACACCTTC
clone_size: .; j_call: TRBJ2-3; d_call: .; v_call: TRBV6-4; cdr3_aa: CASSDGRGSTDTQYF; cdr3_nt: TGTGCCAGCAGTGACGGGAGGGGGAGCACAGATACGCAGTATTTT
clone_size: .; j_call: TRBJ2-7; d_call: TRBD1; v_call: TRBV30; cdr3_aa: CAWSFDRGSEQYF; cdr3_nt: TGTGCCTGGAGTTTTGACAGGGGGTCCGAGCAGTACTTC
clone_size: .; j_call: TRBJ1-3; d_call: .; v_call: TRBV21-1; cdr3_aa: CAGRVGGNTIYF; cdr3_nt: TGTGCTGGCAGGGTCGGTGGAAACACCATATATTTT
clone_size: .; j_call: TRBJ1-2; d_call: .; v_call: TRBV10-3; cdr3_aa: CAISEWADNGYTF; cdr3_nt: TGTGCCATCAGTGAGTGGGCAGATAACGGCTACACCTTC
clone_size: .; j_call: TRBJ2-6; d_call: TRBD1; v_call: TRBV5-6; cdr3_aa: CASNSLIRDRISGANVLTF; cdr3_nt: TGTGCCAGCAACTCCTTAATCCGGGACAGGATCTCTGGGGCCAACGTCCTGACTTTC
clone_size: .; j_call: TRBJ1-4; d_call: .; v_call: TRBV27; cdr3_aa: CASSLNVGGVDEKLFF; cdr3_nt: TGTGCCAGCAGTTTAAATGTAGGGGGTGTAGATGAAAAACTGTTTTTT
clone_size: .; j_call: TRBJ2-1; d_call: TRBD1; v_call: TRBV5-1; cdr3_aa: CASTLQGASYNEQFF; cdr3_nt: TGCGCCAGCACACTCCAGGGGGCGTCTTACAATGAGCAGTTCTTC